One TCR beta chain is described in this entry. The trim removed 1 base at V and 2 bases at J, leaving 2 bases unmatched. The length of the CDR3 is 16 residues. Germline CDR1 reads SGHTA; CDR2 reads FQGNSA. The data were obtained in a study of shared clonotypes between healthy human individuals. The table came from immunoSEQ multiplex PCR; TCRdb's copy has only in-frame clones and leaves some out. The sample has some 900,000 clones; about three quarters are singletons. Only Caucasian adults living in Nashville, Tennessee served as donors. This chain uses TRBV7-2 with TRBJ2-5; TRBD2 matches at 12 bases. The source is a young man in good health. The source material was memory CD4+ T cells sorted from blood. Regarding subset: CD45RA-negative fraction. The CDR3 bases are TGTGCCAGCAGCTTAGGGACTAGCGGGAAGCAAGAGACCCAGTACTTC. It yields the protein CASSLGTSGKQETQYF.